This entry concerns a single T cell receptor (beta chain). Its antigen is currently unknown. The CDR3 extends 3 residues past the end of the read, so its final part is completed from the germline J gene. These data originate in a study of T cells in women clearing cervical HPV infection. On the study more broadly: HLA type could not be excluded as a confounder. Study outcomes and limitations: Combining TCR richness with V gene abundances gave roughly 0.8 AUC. Repertoire richness, not evenness, was significantly elevated in CIN3+ cases versus controls.

Looked up from germline, CDR1 is SGHTA and CDR2 is FQGNSA. This CDR3 region has 14 residues. The protocol was immunoSEQ multiplex PCR, while the TCRdb copy is restricted to in-frame clones and leaves out a portion. The sample table includes around 39,000 clones. The sample consisted of blood buffy coat. The origin of this receptor is a woman aged 18-70 years with a cervical HPV16 infection that either progressed to CIN3+ or cleared (not recorded which). The genes are TRBV7-2 and TRBJ1-2; 7 positions agree with TRBD1. CDR3 loop: CASSLLTGSGDYTF. The sequenced CDR3 bases are TGTGCCAGCAGCTTGTTGACAGGGTCGGGTGAC.